Listed below are T cell receptor beta chains from one sample, sequenced in a study of tumor and adjacent non-tumor tissue in lung cancer. TCRdb re-called the multiplex PCR reads through MiXCR, storing one row per CDR3 protein. The repertoire includes some 70,000 distinct CDR3 sequences, less than 75% of them detected once, and around a quarter sits in the top ten. The sample consisted of distant non-tumor lung tissue. The receptors were sampled from a woman between 50 and 59 years old with non-small cell lung cancer. CDR3s include the opening cysteine and the closing phenylalanine or tryptophan. A D gene is named only where the DNA matches it firmly. A row's size may be missing; if present it is once, few, many or a size class.

D gene: -
clone size: few
V gene: TRBV11-2
J gene: TRBJ1-2
CDR3 DNA: TGTGCCAACAGCCTGAGACAGGAACTGATCTATGGCTACACCTTC
CDR3 protein: CANSLRQELIYGYTF

D gene: -
clone size: -
V gene: TRBV5-4
J gene: TRBJ1-2
CDR3 DNA: TGTGCCAGCAGCTCGTCGGGTACAGGCAGCTATGGCTACACCTTC
CDR3 protein: CASSSSGTGSYGYTF

D gene: -
clone size: -
V gene: TRBV6-2/TRBV6-3
J gene: TRBJ2-6
CDR3 DNA: TGTGTCAGCAGTTGTGGTCGGAGCTCTGGGGCCAACGTCCTGACTTTC
CDR3 protein: CVSSCGRSSGANVLTF

D gene: TRBD1
clone size: few
V gene: TRBV5-6
J gene: TRBJ1-1
CDR3 DNA: TGTGACAGCAGCTTTTCGGACAGGGGATTGAACACTGAAGCTTTCTTT
CDR3 protein: CDSSFSDRGLNTEAFF

D gene: TRBD2
clone size: few
V gene: TRBV18
J gene: TRBJ2-1
CDR3 DNA: TGTGCCAGCTCACCGCTAGCGGACTCCTACAATGAGCAGTTCTTC
CDR3 protein: CASSPLADSYNEQFF

D gene: -
clone size: many
V gene: TRBV4-1
J gene: TRBJ2-2
CDR3 DNA: TGCGCCAGCAGCCAAACAACAGGAAACACCGGGGAGCTGTTTTTT
CDR3 protein: CASSQTTGNTGELFF

D gene: TRBD2
clone size: -
V gene: TRBV20-1
J gene: TRBJ2-3
CDR3 DNA: TGCAGCGCTACGCGGGGGAGAACGTCGGATACGCAGTATTTT
CDR3 protein: CSATRGRTSDTQYF

D gene: -
clone size: -
V gene: TRBV2
J gene: TRBJ2-3
CDR3 DNA: TGTGCCAGCAGTGATTGGGATACGCAGTATTTT
CDR3 protein: CASSDWDTQYF

D gene: TRBD2
clone size: -
V gene: TRBV11-2
J gene: TRBJ2-7
CDR3 DNA: TGTACCAGCAGCCTTAAAATTATAGCGGGAGGGAGCTCCTACGAGCAGTACTTC
CDR3 protein: CTSSLKIIAGGSSYEQYF

D gene: -
clone size: -
V gene: TRBV12-3/TRBV12-4
J gene: TRBJ2-1
CDR3 DNA: TGTGTCAGCAGTCTCGCGGAGGACAACTCCTACAATGAGCAGTTCTTC
CDR3 protein: CVSSLAEDNSYNEQFF

D gene: -
clone size: -
V gene: TRBV4-1
J gene: TRBJ2-7
CDR3 DNA: TGCACCAGCAGCCAAGAGGGACAAGGGATCTACGAGCAGTACTTC
CDR3 protein: CTSSQEGQGIYEQYF

D gene: TRBD2
clone size: -
V gene: TRBV4-3
J gene: TRBJ2-1
CDR3 DNA: TGCGCCAGCGACCAACCAGGGCGACTAGCGGGAGCGGACAATGAGCAGTTCTTC
CDR3 protein: CASDQPGRLAGADNEQFF

D gene: -
clone size: few
V gene: TRBV7-8
J gene: TRBJ1-2
CDR3 DNA: TGTGCCAGCACCCAAGGGGGGGACTATGGCTACACCTTC
CDR3 protein: CASTQGGDYGYTF

D gene: -
clone size: -
V gene: TRBV12-3/TRBV12-4
J gene: TRBJ2-2
CDR3 DNA: TGTGACAGCAGTTTACTAGGCACGGGGGAGCTTTTTTTT
CDR3 protein: CDSSLLGTGELFF

D gene: TRBD1
clone size: -
V gene: TRBV7-9
J gene: TRBJ2-3
CDR3 DNA: TGTGCCAGCAGGCCCTGGGACAGGGATTCAGATACGCAGTATTTT
CDR3 protein: CASRPWDRDSDTQYF

D gene: -
clone size: many
V gene: TRBV6-2/TRBV6-3
J gene: TRBJ1-1
CDR3 DNA: TGTGCCAGCACCCTAGACAGGTTGAACACTGAAGCTTTCTTT
CDR3 protein: CASTLDRLNTEAFF

D gene: -
clone size: -
V gene: TRBV11-3
J gene: TRBJ2-3
CDR3 DNA: TGTGCCAGCAGCGACCCCAGCGGGTCCTACACAGATACGCAGTATTTT
CDR3 protein: CASSDPSGSYTDTQYF

D gene: -
clone size: -
V gene: TRBV29-1
J gene: TRBJ2-1
CDR3 DNA: TGCAGCCTTGAACGCCAACAGGGCGACGAGCAGTTCTTC
CDR3 protein: CSLERQQGDEQFF

D gene: TRBD2
clone size: -
V gene: TRBV11-2
J gene: TRBJ2-7
CDR3 DNA: TGTGCCAGCAGTTTACTAGCGGGAGGCTACGGGCAGTACTTC
CDR3 protein: CASSLLAGGYGQYF

D gene: -
clone size: once
V gene: TRBV11-2
J gene: TRBJ1-2
CDR3 DNA: TGTGCCAACAAGCTCGGACCCGTCCTTTACTATGGCTACACCTTC
CDR3 protein: CANKLGPVLYYGYTF

D gene: TRBD1
clone size: many
V gene: TRBV5-1
J gene: TRBJ2-2
CDR3 DNA: TGCGCCAGCAGCTTTTCCCTCCTTAGGACAGGGGCCAACACCGGGGAGCTGTTTTTT
CDR3 protein: CASSFSLLRTGANTGELFF

D gene: -
clone size: -
V gene: TRBV11-2
J gene: TRBJ2-6
CDR3 DNA: TGTGCCAGCAGCCTAGATGGGCGGGCAAACTCTGGGGCCAACGTCCTGATTTTC
CDR3 protein: CASSLDGRANSGANVLIF

D gene: TRBD2
clone size: -
V gene: TRBV4-2
J gene: TRBJ2-1
CDR3 DNA: TGTACCAGCAGCCGGACTGGGAGGGACTCATACAATGAGCAGTTCTTC
CDR3 protein: CTSSRTGRDSYNEQFF

D gene: -
clone size: -
V gene: TRBV6-6
J gene: TRBJ1-5
CDR3 DNA: TGTGCCAGCAGTGGACAGAGGGTGCCCTATAGTAATCAGCCCCGGCATTTT
CDR3 protein: CASSGQRVPYSNQPRHF

D gene: -
clone size: -
V gene: TRBV20-1
J gene: TRBJ2-2
CDR3 DNA: TGCAGTGCTAGAGCCCACAAAGGGGAGCTGTTTTTT
CDR3 protein: CSARAHKGELFF

D gene: -
clone size: -
V gene: TRBV11-1
J gene: TRBJ2-7
CDR3 DNA: TGTGTCACCAGCCCCGCAGGGTCTGTTTACGAGCAGTACTTC
CDR3 protein: CVTSPAGSVYEQYF

D gene: -
clone size: few
V gene: TRBV13
J gene: TRBJ2-1
CDR3 DNA: TGTGCCAGCAGCCCGGACTCCCTCGGCGCCTACAATGAGCAGTTCTTC
CDR3 protein: CASSPDSLGAYNEQFF

D gene: TRBD1
clone size: many
V gene: TRBV12-3/TRBV12-4
J gene: TRBJ2-5
CDR3 DNA: TGTGCCAGCAGTAACAGGGGGCAAGAGACCCAGTACTTC
CDR3 protein: CASSNRGQETQYF

D gene: -
clone size: -
V gene: TRBV11-1
J gene: TRBJ1-5
CDR3 DNA: TGTGCCAGCAGCTTAACGGTTCAGGGCGGGAGGGCCACAGATACGCAGCATTTT
CDR3 protein: CASSLTVQGGRATDTQHF

D gene: TRBD2
clone size: -
V gene: TRBV4-3
J gene: TRBJ2-2
CDR3 DNA: TGCGCCAGCAGCCAAAGGACTAGCGGGAACACCGGGGAGCTGATTTTT
CDR3 protein: CASSQRTSGNTGELIF

D gene: -
clone size: -
V gene: TRBV5-5
J gene: TRBJ2-3
CDR3 DNA: TGTGCCAGCAGCTTGAGGTGGGACACAAGCACAGATACGCAGTATTTT
CDR3 protein: CASSLRWDTSTDTQYF

D gene: -
clone size: -
V gene: TRBV11-2
J gene: TRBJ2-1
CDR3 DNA: TGTGCCAGCAGAACTTTAGACATCTACAATGAGCAATTCTTC
CDR3 protein: CASRTLDIYNEQFF

D gene: -
clone size: -
V gene: TRBV12-3/TRBV12-4
J gene: TRBJ2-1
CDR3 DNA: TGTGACAGCCTCCCGGGAGTCGGTTCCTCTGCTAGGAGCTCCTACAATGAGCAGTTCTTC
CDR3 protein: CDSLPGVGSSARSSYNEQFF

D gene: TRBD2
clone size: -
V gene: TRBV10-3
J gene: TRBJ2-1
CDR3 DNA: TGCGCCTCCGGGGAGGGTTACAATGAGCAGTTCTTC
CDR3 protein: CASGEGYNEQFF

D gene: -
clone size: many
V gene: TRBV6-2/TRBV6-3
J gene: TRBJ2-5
CDR3 DNA: TGTGCCAGCAGACCCGGACAGCAGACAGAGACCCAGTACTTC
CDR3 protein: CASRPGQQTETQYF

D gene: -
clone size: -
V gene: TRBV6-5
J gene: TRBJ1-2
CDR3 DNA: TGTGCCAGCAGTTACTCGATTTCGGCCCACTATGGTTGCACCTTC
CDR3 protein: CASSYSISAHYGCTF

D gene: TRBD1
clone size: -
V gene: TRBV10-3
J gene: TRBJ2-7
CDR3 DNA: TGTGCGATCAGTGGCCCGGGACAGAAGTTGACATACGAGCAGTACTTC
CDR3 protein: CAISGPGQKLTYEQYF

D gene: TRBD1
clone size: many
V gene: TRBV4-2
J gene: TRBJ2-3
CDR3 DNA: TGTGCCAGCAGCCCACTTTCCGGGACAGACATAACAGATACGCAGTATTTT
CDR3 protein: CASSPLSGTDITDTQYF

D gene: -
clone size: -
V gene: TRBV10-1
J gene: TRBJ2-1
CDR3 DNA: TGCGCCAGCAGTCCGGATAGCGGCTTTGGCGGTGACTATGAGCAGTTCTTC
CDR3 protein: CASSPDSGFGGDYEQFF

D gene: TRBD2
clone size: many
V gene: TRBV12-3/TRBV12-4
J gene: TRBJ2-2
CDR3 DNA: TGTGCCAGCAGTCCCTGGGGAGGGCTAGCGGAGACCACCGGGGAGCTGTTTTTT
CDR3 protein: CASSPWGGLAETTGELFF

D gene: -
clone size: -
V gene: TRBV28
J gene: TRBJ1-2
CDR3 DNA: TGTGTCAGCAGCCCCGACCTGGGCTACACCTTC
CDR3 protein: CVSSPDLGYTF

D gene: TRBD1
clone size: -
V gene: TRBV11-1
J gene: TRBJ2-3
CDR3 DNA: TGTGCCAGCAGCATAACTACAGGGGTTGATACGCGGTATTTT
CDR3 protein: CASSITTGVDTRYF

D gene: -
clone size: -
V gene: TRBV11-2
J gene: TRBJ1-5
CDR3 DNA: TGTACCAGCTGCTTAGCGGGCCGAGGCAATCGGACCCAGCATTTT
CDR3 protein: CTSCLAGRGNRTQHF

D gene: -
clone size: -
V gene: TRBV4-3
J gene: TRBJ2-3
CDR3 DNA: TGCGCCAGCAGCCAAGAAATAGGAGGCACAGATACGCAGTATTTT
CDR3 protein: CASSQEIGGTDTQYF

D gene: -
clone size: -
V gene: TRBV20-1
J gene: TRBJ2-1
CDR3 DNA: TGCAATGCTAGAGACGTGAGACGGGATGAGCAGTTCTTC
CDR3 protein: CNARDVRRDEQFF

D gene: -
clone size: few
V gene: TRBV7-9
J gene: TRBJ2-5
CDR3 DNA: TGTGCCAGCAGCTTAGCCCAGCAATCCCAGTACTTC
CDR3 protein: CASSLAQQSQYF

D gene: -
clone size: -
V gene: TRBV7-8
J gene: TRBJ2-1
CDR3 DNA: TGTGCCAGCAGCTTAGAAGAGGGTGCCTTTTCCTACAATGAGCTGTTCTTC
CDR3 protein: CASSLEEGAFSYNELFF

D gene: -
clone size: -
V gene: TRBV20-1
J gene: TRBJ2-7
CDR3 DNA: TGCAGTTCTAGCGTCCAGGGGATTATGGGGGAGCAGTACTTC
CDR3 protein: CSSSVQGIMGEQYF

D gene: -
clone size: -
V gene: TRBV5-1
J gene: TRBJ2-7
CDR3 DNA: TGCGCCAACAGCTTTTATCGGGGTGCCTACGAGCAGTACTTC
CDR3 protein: CANSFYRGAYEQYF

D gene: -
clone size: -
V gene: TRBV6-2/TRBV6-3
J gene: TRBJ2-2
CDR3 DNA: TGTGCCAGGAGTTCTGACTCCACGCCCGGGGAACTGTTTTTT
CDR3 protein: CARSSDSTPGELFF

D gene: -
clone size: few
V gene: TRBV29-1
J gene: TRBJ2-1
CDR3 DNA: TGCAGCGTTGAAGGAGGCTCGCTAGTATCCTACAATGAGCAGTTCTTC
CDR3 protein: CSVEGGSLVSYNEQFF